This TCR beta chain appears in the sequencing data of a study of radiotherapy plus CTLA-4 blockade in lung cancer. About the study: Around 19% of enrolled patients responded objectively, and roughly 30% had disease control.

The CDR3 is made up of 16 amino acids. Per the germline V gene, CDR1 is LGHNA and CDR2 is YSLEER. V lost 2 bases and J lost 2; bases outside the gene matches: 8. With regard to this clone: The antigen is not known.

Sequencing used immunoSEQ multiplex PCR; TCRdb keeps in-frame clones, though not all of them. Among about 51,000 clones listed, 60% to 80% were seen once. In chemo-refractory metastatic non-small-cell lung cancer, patients got ipilimumab CTLA-4 blockade together with focal radiation. Broader study findings: TCR clones from tumors expanded in blood after radiotherapy plus ipilimumab.

This clonotype was obtained from a human donor with non-small cell lung cancer whose response to radiotherapy plus ipilimumab could not be evaluated. The sample in question was peripheral blood, obtained from a patient treated with radiotherapy plus ipilimumab. The V call is TRBV4-3, the J call TRBJ1-2, with 7 bases matching TRBD1. The CDR3 is CASSQYRDRSNYGYTF. CDR3 coding DNA: TGCGCCAGCAGCCAATACAGGGACAGATCAAACTATGGCTACACCTTC.